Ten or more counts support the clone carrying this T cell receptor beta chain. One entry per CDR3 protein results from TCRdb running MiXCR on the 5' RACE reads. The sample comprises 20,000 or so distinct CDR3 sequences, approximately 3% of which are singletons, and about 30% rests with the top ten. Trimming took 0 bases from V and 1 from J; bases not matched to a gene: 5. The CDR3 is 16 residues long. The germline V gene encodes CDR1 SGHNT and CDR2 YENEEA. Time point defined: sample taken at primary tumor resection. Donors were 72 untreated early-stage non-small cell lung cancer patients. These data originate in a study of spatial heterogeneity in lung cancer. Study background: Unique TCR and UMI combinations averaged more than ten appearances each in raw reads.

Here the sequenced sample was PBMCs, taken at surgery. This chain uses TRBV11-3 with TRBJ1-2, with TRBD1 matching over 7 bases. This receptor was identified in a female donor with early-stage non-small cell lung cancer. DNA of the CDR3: TGTGCCAGCAGCTTAGATCGGGACAGCCTTAACTATGGCTACACCTTC. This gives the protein CASSLDRDSLNYGYTF.